Presented here are 23 T cell receptor beta chains from one specimen sequenced in a study of T cell responses to AZD1222 COVID-19 vaccine. Clones were sequenced by immunoSEQ multiplex PCR, and TCRdb holds only the in-frame ones, with some missing. Among about 140,000 clones, 80% to 95% were seen once, and the ten largest hold over 1.5%. This material consisted of peripheral blood, taken on day 0 of AZD1222 vaccination. These receptors all come from an adult in good health.

The V call is TRBV21-1, the J call TRBJ2-7. TRBV21-1 is a pseudogene. The CDR3 contains 16 residues. The CDR3, as DNA: TGTGCCAGCAGCAAATTGGGTGGTAGTTTATTCTACGAGCAGTACTTC. It codes for CASSKLGGSLFYEQYF.

The V gene is TRBV7-2, the J gene TRBJ2-7; 12 bases are a match to TRBD2. After removal of 3 bases from V and 5 bases from J, the junction contained 8 bases not matched to a gene. The CDR3 is 16 residues long. CDR1 is SGHTA, CDR2 FQGNSA, per germline. The chain's CDR3 is CASSLGASGRVNEQYF. The DNA of the CDR3 is TGTGCCAGCAGCTTGGGAGCTAGCGGGAGGGTGAACGAGCAGTACTTC.

This chain joins TRBV7-9 and TRBJ1-4; maybe TRBD1 (5 bases). Trimming took off 6 bases at V and 5 bases at J, with 13 bases between the two ends. The CDR3 sequence is 14 residues long. The germline V gene encodes CDR1 SEHNR and CDR2 FQNEAQ (reference sequence). CDR3 residues: CASRWAGKNEKLFF. CDR3 coding DNA: TGTGCCAGCAGGTGGGCAGGGAAGAATGAAAAACTGTTTTTT.

The J gene is TRBJ2-2, the V gene TRBV28, with D hard to call. The V gene's germline CDR1 is MDHEN and CDR2 SYDVKM. The V end was cut by 2 bases, the J end by 1 base, with 5 bases between. The CDR3 is 14 residues long. CDR3 bases: TGTGCCAGCAGTTTAACCGGGAACACCGGGGAGCTGTTTTTT. Translating gives CASSLTGNTGELFF.

The chain carries TRBV5-1 and TRBJ2-7, with D unresolved. With 0 bases removed from V and 1 base from J, the gap between germline ends came to 17 bases. The CDR3 sequence is 17 residues long. Germline loops: CDR1 SGHRS, CDR2 YFSETQ. CDR3 in amino acids: CASSLELDTRSSYEQYF. The CDR3 DNA is TGCGCCAGCAGCTTGGAATTAGATACCAGGAGTTCCTACGAGCAGTACTTC.

J is TRBJ1-1 and V is TRBV5-1; the D gene is possibly TRBD1 (6 bases). Per the germline V gene, CDR1 is SGHRS and CDR2 is YFSETQ. The V gene lost 3 bases and the J gene lost 7 bases, with 10 bases spanning the gap. The CDR3 has 12 residues. The CDR3 sequence is CASSSGTREAFF. CDR3 nucleotides: TGCGCCAGCAGCTCCGGGACACGTGAAGCTTTCTTT.

The rearrangement links TRBV3-1 (or the pseudogene TRBV3-2) to TRBJ2-3; 14 bases match TRBD2. Germline-derived CDR1 and CDR2 are LGHDT and YNNKEL (reference sequence). The J segment lost 3 bases and the V segment lost 4 bases, leaving 3 bases of the junction unmatched. The CDR3 runs 16 residues. The CDR3: CASSPGTSGRTDTQYF. The CDR3 DNA sequence: TGTGCCAGCAGCCCGGGGACTAGCGGGAGAACAGATACGCAGTATTTT.

The CDR3 protein is CASSSGGQWVAQETQYF. CDR3 DNA: TGCGCCAGCAGCTCCGGGGGACAGTGGGTAGCACAAGAGACCCAGTACTTC. The chain employs TRBV5-1 and TRBJ2-5, with a tentative D call TRBD1 (7 bases). The germline gives CDR1 SGHRS, CDR2 YFSETQ. This CDR3 comprises 17 residues. The V and J ends lost 3 bases and 2 bases respectively, with 20 bases between them.

The chain recombines TRBV4-1 with TRBJ1-5; weak D call: TRBD1 (6 bases). V lost 7 bases to trimming and J lost 3 bases, with 28 bases between them. Germline V CDR1 and CDR2: MGHRA, YSYEKL. The CDR3 is made up of 19 amino acids. CDR3 nucleotide sequence: TGCGCCAGCAATCTTAAGTTTCGGGGGCCCGGGATTGACAATCAGCCCCAGCATTTT. Its protein product is CASNLKFRGPGIDNQPQHF.

The chain has TRBV28 and TRBJ2-7, with TRBD1 as a possible D gene (6 bases). In germline, CDR1 is MDHEN, CDR2 SYDVKM. Between the trimmed V and J ends, which lost 10 bases and 7 bases, there was a span of 11 bases. The CDR3 is 10 residues long. CDR3 nucleotide sequence: TGTGCCACCAAGAGGGGGGAGCAGTACTTC. It translates to CATKRGEQYF.

The chain is built from TRBV19 and TRBJ2-2; a possible D gene is TRBD1 (6 bases). The germline V and J ends were trimmed by 8 bases and 5 bases, with 12 bases remaining between them. Germline CDR1 reads LNHDA; CDR2 reads SQIVND (reference sequence). The CDR3 covers 13 residues. CDR3 nucleotide sequence: TGTGCCAGTGGGAACAGGGAGACCGGGGAGCTGTTTTTT. This codes for CASGNRETGELFF.

The gene calls are TRBV4-1 and TRBJ1-5; a possible D gene is TRBD1 (6 bases). Germline CDR1 reads MGHRA; CDR2 reads YSYEKL. This CDR3 contains 16 residues. The ends were cut back, 1 base at V and 4 bases at J, with 14 bases in the middle. The DNA of the CDR3 is TGCGCCAGCAGCCAAGTGGCAGGGGTAGCAAATCAGCCCCAGCATTTT. Amino acids: CASSQVAGVANQPQHF.

The rearrangement joins TRBV7-3 to TRBJ2-2, with 8 bases aligning to TRBD1. Germline V gives CDR1 SGHTA, CDR2 FQGTGA. Trimming cost V 4 bases and J 5 bases; bases outside gene matches: 3. The CDR3 covers 14 residues. The CDR3 is CASSSGTGTGELFF. The CDR3 nucleotides are TGTGCCAGCAGCTCCGGGACAGGAACCGGGGAGCTGTTTTTT.

The chain is built from TRBV28 and TRBJ1-2; D perhaps matches TRBD1 (5 bases). Between the trimmed V and J ends, which lost 5 bases and 5 bases, there was a span of 6 bases. The CDR3 consists of 11 residues. The germline gives CDR1 MDHEN, CDR2 SYDVKM. The CDR3 bases are TGTGCCAGCAGTCGACAGTATGGCTACACCTTC. Its translation: CASSRQYGYTF.

The CDR3 sequence is CASNLEGGTEAFF. The CDR3 nucleotides read TGTGCCAGCAATTTGGAGGGCGGGACTGAAGCTTTCTTT. The chain links TRBV2 to TRBJ1-1; no clear D. The CDR3 consists of 13 residues. V lost 7 bases and J 5 bases, leaving 14 bases between the germline ends. Germline loops: CDR1 SNHLY, CDR2 FYNNEI.

In nucleotides, the CDR3 is TGTGCCAGCAGCCTGCAGGGGCGCACAGATACGCAGTATTTT. Residues: CASSLQGRTDTQYF. The genes are TRBV9 and TRBJ2-3; D might be TRBD1 (6 bases). The V and J ends lost 4 bases and 1 base respectively, with 10 bases between them. The CDR3 is 14 residues long. Germline CDR1 is SGDLS and CDR2 is YYNGEE.

The chain recombines TRBV10-3 with TRBJ1-4; possible D gene TRBD1, 5 bases. The CDR3 length is 13 residues. In germline, CDR1 is ENHRY, CDR2 SYGVKD. Trimming took off 0 bases at V and 8 bases at J, with 7 bases between the two ends. The CDR3 spells CAISESGGEKLFF. DNA of the CDR3: TGTGCCATCAGTGAGTCGGGGGGAGAAAAACTGTTTTTT.

The V gene is TRBV19, the J gene TRBJ2-2; no clear D. This CDR3 is 14 amino acids long. From germline, CDR1 is LNHDA and CDR2 SQIVND (reference sequence). V was shortened by 3 bases and J by 4 bases, with 9 bases between the two germline ends. The CDR3 DNA follows: TGTGCCAGTAGTATCGTTCGGGTCACCGGGGAGCTGTTTTTT. The encoded protein is CASSIVRVTGELFF.

This clone was recorded only once. The rearrangement links TRBV6-1 to TRBJ2-5, with D uncertain. Germline V gives CDR1 MNHNS, CDR2 SASEGT. V lost 2 bases to trimming and J lost 5 bases, with 9 bases between them. The CDR3 is 13 amino acids. The CDR3 region has the DNA TGTGCCAGCAGTGAAATAGGTAGTGAGACCCAGTACTTC. This translates into CASSEIGSETQYF.

This clone was seen once. The V gene is TRBV19, the J gene TRBJ2-3; 9 bases agree with TRBD1. The CDR3 covers 15 residues. Germline CDR1 reads LNHDA; CDR2 reads SQIVND (reference sequence). The ends lost 5 bases at V and 0 bases at J; junction bases unmatched: 3. The CDR3 bases are TGTGCCAGTAGTTGGACAGGGGATAGCACAGATACGCAGTATTTT. Residues: CASSWTGDSTDTQYF.

The rearrangement joins TRBV11-3 to TRBJ1-1, with a weak D call TRBD1 (6 bases). The V gene lost 1 base and the J gene lost 4 bases, with 13 bases spanning the gap. The CDR3 spans 15 residues. CDR1 and CDR2 (germline): SGHNT, YENEEA. This chain's CDR3 is CASSLGRGGGTEAFF. The CDR3, as DNA: TGTGCCAGCAGCTTAGGCAGGGGTGGAGGCACTGAAGCTTTCTTT.

The chain carries TRBV5-1 and TRBJ1-1, with 9 bases identical to TRBD1. V dropped 3 bases and J dropped 2; count of bases not matched to a gene: 11. The germline V gene encodes CDR1 SGHRS and CDR2 YFSETQ. This CDR3 has 17 residues. In nucleotides, the CDR3 is TGCGCCAGCAGCTGGAGGGGACAGGGAACGGGCAACACTGAAGCTTTCTTT. Amino acids: CASSWRGQGTGNTEAFF.

The rearrangement links TRBV5-6 to TRBJ1-1, with unresolved D. Trimming removed 0 bases at V and 4 bases at J, with 10 bases between. The CDR3 covers 14 residues. Looked up from germline, CDR1 is SGHDT and CDR2 is YYEEEE. CDR3 in amino acids: CASSLAGYATEAFF. The DNA of the CDR3 is TGTGCCAGCAGCTTGGCGGGGTACGCCACTGAAGCTTTCTTT.